This entry concerns a single TCR beta chain. Antigen unknown. The entry originates in a study of blood T cells in healthy people across ages. Primers used in a second PCR of about 6 to 12 cycles were a sample-barcoded 5' primer and a J-beta primer mix. TCRdb reprocessed the 5' RACE reads with MiXCR, giving one entry per CDR3 protein. The sample holds 450,000 to 600,000 distinct CDR3 sequences, 25% to 35% seen once. Study-wide results and caveats: Both naive CD4+ cell counts and diversity were greater in long-lived donors than in aged donors.

These sequences were also reported in another study, on T cells of mothers and their children. Per that study: Material was donated by three healthy Caucasian mothers and their six children. Overlap measured in related mother-child pairs was slightly, non-significantly higher than in unrelated pairs.

The sequencing sample was made of blood. The clonotype was recovered from a boy between 2 and 10 years old in good health.

In nucleotides, the CDR3 is TGTGCCAGCAGTTTTAGGGTCTTGGGCGGGGAGCTGTTTTTT. Translated, it gives CASSFRVLGGELFF. The chain combines TRBV12-3 or TRBV12-4 with TRBJ2-2; no reliable D call. The CDR3 is 14 amino acids. The V end was cut by 3 bases, the J end by 7 bases, with 12 bases between.